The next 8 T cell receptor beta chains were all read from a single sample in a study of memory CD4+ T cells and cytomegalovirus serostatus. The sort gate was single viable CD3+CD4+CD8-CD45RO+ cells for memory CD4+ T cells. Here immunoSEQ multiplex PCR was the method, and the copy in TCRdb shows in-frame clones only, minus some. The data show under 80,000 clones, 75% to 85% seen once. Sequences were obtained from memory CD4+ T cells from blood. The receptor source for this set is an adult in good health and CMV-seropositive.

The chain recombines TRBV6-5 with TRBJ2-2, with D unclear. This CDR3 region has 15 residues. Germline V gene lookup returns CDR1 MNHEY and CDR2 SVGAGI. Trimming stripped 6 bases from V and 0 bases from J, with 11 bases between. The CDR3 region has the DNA TGTGCCAGCAGGATGTCGCTCACGAACACCGGGGAGCTGTTTTTT. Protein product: CASRMSLTNTGELFF.

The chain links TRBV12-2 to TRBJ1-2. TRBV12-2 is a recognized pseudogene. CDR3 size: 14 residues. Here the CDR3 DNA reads TGTGCAAGTCGCCAACCCCCAGCCATCTATGGCTACACCTTC. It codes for CASRQPPAIYGYTF.

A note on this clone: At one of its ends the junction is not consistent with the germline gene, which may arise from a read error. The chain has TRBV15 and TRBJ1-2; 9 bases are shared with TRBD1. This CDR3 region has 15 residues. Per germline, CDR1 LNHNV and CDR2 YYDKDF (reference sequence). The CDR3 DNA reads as TGTGCAACCAGGGACTTGGACAGGGGCGGGTATGGCTACACCTTC. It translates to CATRDLDRGGYGYTF.

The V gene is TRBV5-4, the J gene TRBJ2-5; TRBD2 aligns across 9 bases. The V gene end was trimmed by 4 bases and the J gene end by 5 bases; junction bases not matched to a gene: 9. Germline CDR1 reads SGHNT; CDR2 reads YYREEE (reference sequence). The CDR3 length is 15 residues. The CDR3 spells CASSQGGGVRETQYF. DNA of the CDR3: TGTGCCAGCAGCCAAGGCGGGGGGGTGCGGGAGACCCAGTACTTC.

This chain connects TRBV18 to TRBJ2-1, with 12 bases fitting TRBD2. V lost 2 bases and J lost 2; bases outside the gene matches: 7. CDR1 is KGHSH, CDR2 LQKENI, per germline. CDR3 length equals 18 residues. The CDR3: CASSPTDGLAGTYNEQFF. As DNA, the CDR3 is TGTGCCAGCTCACCAACCGACGGACTAGCGGGAACCTACAATGAGCAGTTCTTC.

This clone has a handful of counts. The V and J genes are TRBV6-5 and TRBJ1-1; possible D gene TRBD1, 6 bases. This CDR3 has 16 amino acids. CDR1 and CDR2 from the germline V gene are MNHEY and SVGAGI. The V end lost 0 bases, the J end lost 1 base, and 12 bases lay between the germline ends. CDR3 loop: CASSYSRAGENTEAFF. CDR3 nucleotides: TGTGCCAGCAGTTACTCTCGGGCAGGGGAGAACACTGAAGCTTTCTTT.

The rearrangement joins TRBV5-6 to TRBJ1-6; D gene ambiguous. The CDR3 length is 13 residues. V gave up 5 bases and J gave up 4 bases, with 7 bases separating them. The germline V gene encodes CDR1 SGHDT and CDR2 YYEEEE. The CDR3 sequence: CASRVGYNSPLHF. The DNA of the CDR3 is TGTGCCAGCAGAGTAGGGTATAATTCACCCCTCCACTTT.

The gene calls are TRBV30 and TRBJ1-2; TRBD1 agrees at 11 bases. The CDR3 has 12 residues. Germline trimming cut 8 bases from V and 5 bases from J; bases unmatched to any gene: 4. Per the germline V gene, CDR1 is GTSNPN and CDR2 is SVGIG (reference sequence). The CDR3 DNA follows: TGTGCCCAAGGACAGGGGGCTTATGGCTACACCTTC. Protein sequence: CAQGQGAYGYTF. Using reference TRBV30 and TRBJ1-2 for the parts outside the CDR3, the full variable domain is SQTIHQWPATLVQPVGSPLSLECTVEGTSNPNLYWYRQAAGRGLQLLFYSVGIGQISSEVPQNLSASRPQDRQFILSSKKLLLSDSGFYLCAQGQGAYGYTFGSGTRLTVV.